This T cell receptor (beta chain) was documented in a study of blood T cell repertoires in COVID-19. Study summary: PBMCs, B-cell-depleted T cells, or T cells were the source of the cDNA or gDNA that made up the material.

V lost 5 bases, J lost 10 bases, and 17 bases lay in between. Germline assignment: CDR1 LNHDA and CDR2 SQIVND (reference sequence). The CDR3 length is 14 residues. Assay used: immunoSEQ multiplex PCR; TCRdb lists only in-frame clones, some missing. The table shows fewer than 200,000 clones, with roughly 79% occurring only once. This chain joins TRBV19 and TRBJ1-4; a weak D match, TRBD1 (6 bases). Sequencing used peripheral blood. The TCR sequence derives from a woman aged 80 or over with COVID-19, enrolled during active disease. The CDR3 DNA reads TGTGCCAGTAGTTCCTTTGAACCCAGGGGAAAACTGTTTTTT. Protein product: CASSSFEPRGKLFF.